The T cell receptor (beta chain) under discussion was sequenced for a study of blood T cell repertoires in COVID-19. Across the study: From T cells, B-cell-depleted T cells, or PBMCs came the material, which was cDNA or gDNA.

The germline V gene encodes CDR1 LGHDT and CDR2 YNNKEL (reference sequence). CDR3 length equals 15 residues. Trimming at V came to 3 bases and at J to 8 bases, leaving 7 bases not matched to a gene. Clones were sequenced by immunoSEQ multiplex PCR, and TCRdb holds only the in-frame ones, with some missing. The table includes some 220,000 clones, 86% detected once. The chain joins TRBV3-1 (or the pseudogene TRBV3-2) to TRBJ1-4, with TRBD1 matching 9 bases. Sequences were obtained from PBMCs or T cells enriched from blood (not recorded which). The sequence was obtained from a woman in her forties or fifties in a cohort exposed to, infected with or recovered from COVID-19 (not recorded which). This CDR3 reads CASSQGTGFAEKLFF. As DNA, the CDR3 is TGTGCCAGCAGCCAGGGGACAGGGTTTGCAGAAAAACTGTTTTTT.